Listed here are 32 T cell receptor beta chains from one sample, sequenced in a study of PD-L1 blockade in urothelial cancer. Repertoires were generated with immunoSEQ multiplex PCR, while TCRdb's copy carries only in-frame clones and drops some. This table holds about 80,000 clones, approximately 86% found once. Sequenced material: PBMCs, taken around atezolizumab (anti-PD-L1) treatment. These TCRs come from a woman between 65 and 79 years old with urothelial cancer.

The chain combines TRBV11-2 with TRBJ1-3; D gene ambiguous. The ends were cut back, 1 base at V and 0 bases at J, with 10 bases in the middle. CDR1 and CDR2 (germline): SGHAT, FQNNGV. The CDR3 sequence is 16 residues long. The CDR3 loop is CASSLGDWRSGNTIYF. The CDR3 DNA reads TGTGCCAGCAGCTTAGGCGACTGGCGCTCTGGAAACACCATATATTTT.

In this sample, this clone turned up once. The rearrangement joins TRBV6-1 to TRBJ2-7, with 10 positions matching TRBD2. V gave up 2 bases and J gave up 2 bases; unmatched junction bases: 6. CDR3 size: 16 residues. Germline V CDR1 and CDR2: MNHNS, SASEGT. CDR3 nucleotides: TGTGCCAGCAGTGAAAAGACTAGCGGGTTTACCTACGAGCAGTACTTC. Its protein product is CASSEKTSGFTYEQYF.

V usage is TRBV28 and J usage is TRBJ2-7, with a tentative D call TRBD2 (5 bases). This CDR3 spans 16 amino acids. The V end was cut by 4 bases, the J end by 5 bases, with 21 bases between. Per germline, CDR1 MDHEN and CDR2 SYDVKM. The CDR3 DNA follows: TGTGCCAGCAGTTCTTGGTCAAGACTCGGGGTCCACGAGCAGTACTTC. It encodes CASSSWSRLGVHEQYF.

This chain uses TRBV6-6 with TRBJ1-5; D remains ambiguous. The ends were cut back, 2 bases at V and 4 bases at J, with 12 bases in the middle. Germline V gives CDR1 MNHNY, CDR2 SVGAGI (reference sequence). This CDR3 has 15 amino acids. CDR3 sequence: CASSYIYTANQPQHF. For the CDR3, the DNA is TGTGCCAGCAGTTACATCTACACAGCTAATCAGCCCCAGCATTTT.

The chain is built from TRBV6-6 and TRBJ2-4; TRBD1 is a possible D gene (5 bases). The CDR3 loop spans 16 amino acids. Germline CDR1 is MNHNY and CDR2 is SVGAGI (reference sequence). The germline V and J ends were trimmed by 2 bases and 0 bases, with 11 bases remaining between them. The CDR3 bases are TGTGCCAGCAGTTACGGGGCGGTACTAGCCAAAAACATTCAGTACTTC. It encodes CASSYGAVLAKNIQYF.

The genes are TRBV4-1 and TRBJ1-6, with 11 bases that match TRBD1. The trim removed 4 bases at V and 6 bases at J, leaving 5 bases unmatched. Germline CDR1 and CDR2: MGHRA and YSYEKL. CDR3 size: 16 residues. The CDR3 DNA sequence: TGCGCCAGCAGCCTCGGACAGGGGGCGTTTAATTCACCCCTCCACTTT. Its protein is CASSLGQGAFNSPLHF.

V usage is TRBV10-3 and J usage is TRBJ1-2; a possible D gene is TRBD1 (6 bases). Germline-derived CDR1 and CDR2 are ENHRY and SYGVKD. V lost 0 bases to trimming and J lost 6 bases, with 8 bases between them. The length of the CDR3 is 13 residues. CDR3 DNA: TGTGCCATCAGTGAGTCGGGGGGGCATGGCTACACCTTC. Its protein is CAISESGGHGYTF.

V usage is TRBV30 and J usage is TRBJ2-6; the D is unclear. The V end was cut by 5 bases, the J end by 2 bases, with 7 bases between. CDR1 is GTSNPN, CDR2 SVGIG, per germline (reference sequence). The CDR3 extends over 13 amino acids. The CDR3 DNA reads as TGTGCCTGGGCAGGCACTGGGGCCAACGTCCTGACTTTC. As protein: CAWAGTGANVLTF.

This chain joins TRBV7-2 and TRBJ2-1, with a tentative D call TRBD2 (5 bases). Germline values: CDR1 SGHTA, CDR2 FQGNSA. CDR3 length: 16 residues. V gave up 1 base and J gave up 2 bases, with 12 bases separating them. The CDR3 DNA reads TGTGCCAGCAGCTTAGGCCGGGGTTCAACCTACAATGAGCAGTTCTTC. This sequence encodes CASSLGRGSTYNEQFF.

The chain combines TRBV10-3 with TRBJ2-7, with D tentatively TRBD1 (6 bases). There are 13 residues in the CDR3. Germline V gene data show CDR1 as ENHRY and CDR2 as SYGVKD. The V end lost 4 bases, the J end lost 3 bases, and 10 bases lay between the germline ends. Here the CDR3 reads CAISVGTNYEQYF. The CDR3 DNA is TGTGCCATCAGTGTAGGGACAAACTACGAGCAGTACTTC.

The chain employs TRBV28 and TRBJ2-1; D is possibly TRBD1 (6 bases). CDR1 is MDHEN and CDR2 is SYDVKM in the germline V gene. Deletions cut 4 bases from V and 2 bases from J, with 12 bases between. The CDR3 loop spans 15 amino acids. For the CDR3, the DNA is TGTGCCAGCAGTTATCGGGACACTACCTACAATGAGCAGTTCTTC. This sequence encodes CASSYRDTTYNEQFF.

The chain joins TRBV12-2 to TRBJ2-1; no DNA check was done on the table's D call, TRBD2. TRBV12-2 is recorded as a pseudogene. CDR3 length: 17 residues. In nucleotides, the CDR3 is TGTGCAAGTCGCTGGGTTGGGGCTGATAGCGGGAGGAATGAGCAGTTCTTC. Its translation is CASRWVGADSGRNEQFF.

J is TRBJ2-3 and V is TRBV30; 10 bases fit TRBD2. CDR1 and CDR2 from the germline V gene are GTSNPN and SVGIG (reference sequence). The CDR3 totals 16 residues. For the CDR3, the DNA is TGTGCGTGGTCGGGGCTAGCGGGAGTAGGTACAGATACGCAGTATTTT. It specifies CAWSGLAGVGTDTQYF. The variable domain in full, with the rest retrieved from reference TRBV30 and TRBJ2-3, is SQTIHQWPATLVQPVGSPLSLECTVEGTSNPNLYWYRQAAGRGLQLLFYSVGIGQISSEVPQNLSASRPQDRQFILSSKKLLLSDSGFYLCAWSGLAGVGTDTQYFGPGTRLTVL.

This clone came up once. V and J are TRBV29-1 and TRBJ2-5; D possibly corresponds to TRBD2 (6 bases). This CDR3 comprises 13 residues. V was pared by 3 bases and J by 1 base, with 9 bases between. Germline lookup yields CDR1 SQVTM and CDR2 ANQGSEA. This chain's CDR3 is CSVDISGQETQYF. For the CDR3, the DNA is TGCAGCGTTGATATTAGCGGCCAAGAGACCCAGTACTTC.

This chain uses TRBV27 with TRBJ2-7; 10 positions agree with TRBD1. The CDR3 is made up of 13 amino acids. CDR1 and CDR2 from the germline V gene are MNHEY and SMNVEV (reference sequence). Trimming cost V 5 bases and J 3 bases; bases outside gene matches: 1. The DNA for the CDR3 is TGTGCCAGCAGTCGGACAGGGGGCTACGAGCAGTACTTC. It specifies CASSRTGGYEQYF.

CDR3 sequence reads: CSVVVSLGRDRAYNEQFF. DNA of the CDR3: TGCAGCGTTGTTGTTTCTTTAGGTCGGGACAGGGCCTACAATGAGCAGTTCTTC. The chain employs TRBV29-1 and TRBJ2-1; 9 nucleotides align to TRBD1. This CDR3 comprises 18 residues. CDR1 is SQVTM and CDR2 is ANQGSEA in the germline V gene. The V and J ends lost 4 bases and 2 bases, in that order; junction bases with no gene match: 15.

This chain joins TRBV27 and TRBJ1-1; D is undetermined. The V gene's germline CDR1 is MNHEY and CDR2 SMNVEV (reference sequence). The length of the CDR3 is 12 residues. The germline V and J ends were trimmed by 11 bases and 1 base, with 11 bases remaining between them. CDR3 sequence reads: CACGRENTEAFF. Written as DNA, the CDR3 is TGTGCCTGCGGACGGGAGAACACTGAAGCTTTCTTT.

This chain links TRBV18 with TRBJ1-1; 11 bases align to TRBD1. Per the germline V gene, CDR1 is KGHSH and CDR2 is LQKENI. Germline trimming cut 3 bases from V and 3 bases from J; bases unmatched to any gene: 6. The CDR3 has 16 residues. CDR3 residues: CASSPRRDRGDTEAFF. CDR3 sequence (DNA): TGTGCCAGCTCACCGAGAAGGGACAGGGGGGACACTGAAGCTTTCTTT.

The chain links TRBV4-2 to TRBJ2-1, with 8 bases lining up with TRBD1. This CDR3 contains 18 residues. Germline values: CDR1 LGHNA, CDR2 YNFKEQ. Losses at the gene ends were 4 bases for V and 2 bases for J; bases not matched to a gene: 13. DNA of the CDR3: TGTGCCAGCAGCCCGAGATCCGGGACAGGATTAACCTACAATGAGCAGTTCTTC. Its translation is CASSPRSGTGLTYNEQFF.

The chain joins TRBV7-6 to TRBJ1-5, with D possibly being TRBD1 (6 bases). Germline V gene lookup returns CDR1 SGHVS and CDR2 FNYEAQ. CDR3 length: 15 amino acids. V was cut by 5 bases and J by 3 bases, with 14 bases left in between. CDR3 bases: TGTGCCAGCAGCAAAGGACAGCCAGACAATCAGCCCCAGCATTTT. Its protein product is CASSKGQPDNQPQHF.

This clone was observed a single time. This chain connects TRBV18 to TRBJ1-1; perhaps TRBD1 as D (6 bases). V lost 3 bases and J lost 1, with 12 bases in between. CDR1 is KGHSH and CDR2 is LQKENI in the germline V gene. The CDR3 extends over 15 amino acids. For the CDR3, the DNA is TGTGCCAGCTCACCTCCAGGGGTCCAGAACACTGAAGCTTTCTTT. Translated: CASSPPGVQNTEAFF.

The rearrangement uses TRBV5-1 and TRBJ1-5; D gene unclear. V gave up 0 bases and J gave up 7 bases, with 14 bases separating them. The V gene's germline CDR1 is SGHRS and CDR2 YFSETQ. The CDR3 runs 15 residues. Written as DNA, the CDR3 is TGCGCCAGCAGCTTGGGACCCCCCGGAGCCCAGCCCCAGCATTTT. Amino acids: CASSLGPPGAQPQHF.

This clone was seen only once. The chain couples TRBV21-1 to TRBJ2-2; the table's D call, TRBD2, was not checked against the DNA. TRBV21-1 is a pseudogene. The CDR3 contains 14 residues. The CDR3 DNA sequence: TGTGCCAGCAGCAAAGGAGGAGGGGCCGGGGAGCTGTTTTTT. Protein: CASSKGGGAGELFF.

The chain combines TRBV14 with TRBJ2-7; TRBD2 aligns across 8 bases. The germline V gene encodes CDR1 SGHDN and CDR2 FVKESK. The CDR3 extends over 15 amino acids. Losses at the gene ends were 1 base for V and 5 bases for J; bases not matched to a gene: 7. CDR3 nucleotides: TGTGCCAGCAGCCAAGGGTGGACTAGCACTGACGAGCAGTACTTC. This sequence encodes CASSQGWTSTDEQYF. Together with reference TRBV14 and TRBJ2-7, the CDR3 gives the full variable domain: EAGVTQFPSHSVIEKGQTVTLRCDPISGHDNLYWYRRVMGKEIKFLLHFVKESKQDESGMPNNRFLAERTGGTYSTLKVQPAELEDSGVYFCASSQGWTSTDEQYFGPGTRLTVT.

The V and J genes are TRBV7-3 and TRBJ2-5, with 8 bases that match TRBD1. The CDR3 extends over 16 amino acids. V trimming: 2 bases; J trimming: 4 bases; junction bases outside the gene matches: 9. The germline V gene encodes CDR1 SGHTA and CDR2 FQGTGA. The CDR3 here is CASSLGARGLRETQYF. CDR3 nucleotide sequence: TGTGCCAGCAGCTTAGGGGCCAGGGGGCTTCGAGAGACCCAGTACTTC.

This clone was found once. The rearrangement joins TRBV6-6 to TRBJ1-2, with 8 positions matching TRBD1. J was trimmed by 5 bases and V by 6 bases; bases with no gene match: 11. There are 15 residues in the CDR3. Per the germline V gene, CDR1 is MNHNY and CDR2 is SVGAGI (reference sequence). The CDR3 protein is CASSPTMTGDYGYTF. DNA of the CDR3: TGTGCCAGCAGCCCTACCATGACAGGGGATTATGGCTACACCTTC.

The chain links TRBV6-5 to TRBJ1-5; TRBD1 matches 8 bases. This CDR3 has 15 residues. Unmatched junction bases numbered 9, after V lost 5 bases and J lost 6 bases. Germline-derived CDR1 and CDR2 are MNHEY and SVGAGI. The CDR3, as DNA: TGTGCCAGCAGTAAAGGACAGGGCACACGTCAGCCCCAGCATTTT. Its translation is CASSKGQGTRQPQHF.

The chain combines TRBV29-1 with TRBJ2-1, with D tentatively TRBD2 (5 bases). This CDR3 is 17 amino acids long. The V end was cut by 1 base, the J end by 4 bases, with 20 bases between. Looked up from germline, CDR1 is SQVTM and CDR2 is ANQGSEA. As DNA, the CDR3 is TGCAGCGTTGAAGCGCGATTGGGAGTAGCGAGGTACAATGAGCAGTTCTTC. Its translation: CSVEARLGVARYNEQFF.

The V call is TRBV5-1, the J call TRBJ2-7; 9 bases are shared with TRBD1. Germline V gives CDR1 SGHRS, CDR2 YFSETQ. The CDR3 has 13 amino acids. V dropped 4 bases and J dropped 4; count of bases not matched to a gene: 3. CDR3 coding DNA: TGCGCCAGCAGCGGGGGACAGGGTTACGAGCAGTACTTC. Protein: CASSGGQGYEQYF.

On this clone itself: Additional DNA sequences in this sample encode the identical CDR3. The gene calls are TRBV9 and TRBJ2-2; TRBD1 aligns across 8 bases. The CDR3 covers 14 residues. Looked up from germline, CDR1 is SGDLS and CDR2 is YYNGEE. J was trimmed by 5 bases and V by 4 bases; bases with no gene match: 4. As DNA, the CDR3 is TGTGCCAGCAGCCCCAGGACAGGGACCGGGGAGCTGTTTTTT. Its translation is CASSPRTGTGELFF. Filled out from reference TRBV9 and TRBJ2-2, the complete variable domain reads DSGVTQTPKHLITATGQRVTLRCSPRSGDLSVYWYQQSLDQGLQFLIQYYNGEERAKGNILERFSAQQFPDLHSELNLSSLELGDSALYFCASSPRTGTGELFFGEGSRLTVL.

The V call is TRBV5-5, the J call TRBJ2-7; D may be TRBD2 (5 bases). The germline CDR1 and CDR2 sequences are SGHKS and YYEKEE (reference sequence). The CDR3 covers 14 residues. V gave up 2 bases and J gave up 4 bases, with 13 bases separating them. The CDR3 region is CASSFSSRTYEQYF. CDR3 DNA: TGTGCCAGCAGCTTTTCTAGCAGAACTTACGAGCAGTACTTC.

This chain links TRBV30 with TRBJ2-3; TRBD2 matches 14 bases. The germline V gene encodes CDR1 GTSNPN and CDR2 SVGIG (reference sequence). With 6 bases clipped from V and 7 bases from J, the junction kept 9 bases outside the gene matches. The CDR3 has 15 amino acids. CDR3: CACESGTSGSYTQYF. The CDR3 DNA is TGTGCCTGCGAATCCGGGACTAGCGGGAGTTATACGCAGTATTTT.